This T cell receptor beta chain was recovered during a study of beta chain features in type 1 diabetes. Expressed TCRB transcripts were sequenced because the entire RNA isolate underwent reverse transcription. The method was immunoSEQ multiplex PCR; TCRdb's version includes in-frame clones alone and lacks a portion of them. The sample contains under 300,000 clones, 24% of which appear only once. Of note for this clone: Its antigen is not known.

Study-wide results and caveats: Shorter templates may be favored by PCR, equally so in patients and controls. Shorter TCRB CDR3s, moderately but significantly so, marked every one of the four CD4+ subsets in Type 1 diabetes patients. Healthy donors had naive, central memory and Treg TCRB repertoires that appeared less similar than those seen among patients.

The authors sorted CD4+ naive, central memory, regulatory and stem cell-like memory cells via CD45RO/CCR7/CD25/CD127/CD95/CD27. All sorted populations exceeded 98% purity. The sample taken for sequencing was naive CD4+ T cells from blood. This receptor was identified in a woman aged 30 to 39 with type 1 diabetes.

The CDR3 bases are TGTGCCAGCAGTTCGACAGGGTCAAGGGAGACCCAGTACTTC. It specifies CASSSTGSRETQYF. The rearrangement uses TRBV27 and TRBJ2-5, with 7 bases aligning to TRBD1. CDR3 size: 14 residues. Germline V gives CDR1 MNHEY, CDR2 SMNVEV (reference sequence). J lost 5 bases, V lost 4 bases, and 7 bases had no gene match.